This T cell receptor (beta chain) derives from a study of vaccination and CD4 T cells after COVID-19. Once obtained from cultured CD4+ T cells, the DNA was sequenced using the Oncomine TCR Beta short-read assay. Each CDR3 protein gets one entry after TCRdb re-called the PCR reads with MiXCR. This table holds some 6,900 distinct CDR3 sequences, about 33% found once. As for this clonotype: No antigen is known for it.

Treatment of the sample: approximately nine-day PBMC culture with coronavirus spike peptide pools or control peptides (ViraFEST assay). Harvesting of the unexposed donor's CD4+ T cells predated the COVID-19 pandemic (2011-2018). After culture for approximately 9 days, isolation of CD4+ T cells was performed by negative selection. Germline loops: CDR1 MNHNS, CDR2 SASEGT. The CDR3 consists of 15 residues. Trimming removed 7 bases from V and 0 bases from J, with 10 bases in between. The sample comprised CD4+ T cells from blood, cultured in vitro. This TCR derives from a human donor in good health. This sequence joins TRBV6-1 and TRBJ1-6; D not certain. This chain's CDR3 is CASTPRGSYNSPLHF. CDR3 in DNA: TGTGCCAGCACCCCCCGGGGCTCCTATAATTCACCCCTCCACTTT.